This TCR beta chain originates from a study of type 1 regulatory T cells. As for the study in general: This in vitro CD4 product, T-allo10, is enriched for Tr1 cells and alloantigen-specific. General study findings and limits: Type 1 regulatory T cells had a more restricted TCR repertoire than non-type 1 regulatory T cells.

In TCRdb, the reads were re-called with MiXCR into one record per CDR3 protein. There are 70,000 or so distinct CDR3 sequences in the sample; around 20% occur only once, and under 8.5% lies in the top ten. A remark on this clonotype: What it recognizes is unknown.

Trimming pared 4 bases from V and 5 bases from J, leaving 11 bases between. Germline loops: CDR1 LNHDA, CDR2 SQIVND (reference sequence). The CDR3 is 13 residues long. Material for sequencing was cultured type 1 regulatory T (Tr1) cells, either the whole culture or a sorted fraction (not recorded which). The receptor comes from a human donor in good health. The V gene is TRBV19, the J gene TRBJ1-2; D is perhaps TRBD1 (5 bases). The CDR3 region has the DNA TGTGCCAGTAGTAAGGGGTCTGCTTATGGCTACACCTTC. It specifies CASSKGSAYGYTF. Variable domain in full (rest from reference TRBV19 and TRBJ1-2): DGGITQSPKYLFRKEGQNVTLSCEQNLNHDAMYWYRQDPGQGLRLIYYSQIVNDFQKGDIAEGYSVSREKKESFPLTVTSAQKNPTAFYLCASSKGSAYGYTFGSGTRLTVV.